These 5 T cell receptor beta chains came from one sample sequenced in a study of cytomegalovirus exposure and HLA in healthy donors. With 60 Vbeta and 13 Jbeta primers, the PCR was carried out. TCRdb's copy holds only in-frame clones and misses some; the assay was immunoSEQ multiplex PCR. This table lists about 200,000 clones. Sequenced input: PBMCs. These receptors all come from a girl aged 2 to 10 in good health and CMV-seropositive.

CDR3 bases: TGTGCCAGCAGCTGGACTAGCGGGAGTATTAAAGGCTACGAGCAGTACTTC. Its translation: CASSWTSGSIKGYEQYF. This chain joins TRBV7-8 and TRBJ2-7; 13 nucleotides match TRBD2. V trimming: 4 bases; J trimming: 3 bases; junction bases outside the gene matches: 9. The V gene's germline CDR1 is SGHVS and CDR2 FQNEAQ. The CDR3 length is 17 residues. The full variable domain, rest sourced from reference TRBV7-8 and TRBJ2-7, is GAGVSQSPRYKVAKRGQDVALRCDPISGHVSLFWYQQALGQGPEFLTYFQNEAQLDKSGLPSDRFFAERPEGSVSTLKIQRTQQEDSAVYLCASSWTSGSIKGYEQYFGPGTRLTVT.

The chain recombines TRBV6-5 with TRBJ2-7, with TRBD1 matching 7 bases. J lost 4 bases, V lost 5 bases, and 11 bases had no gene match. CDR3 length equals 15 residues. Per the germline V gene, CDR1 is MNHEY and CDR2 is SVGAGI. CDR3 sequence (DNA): TGTGCCAGCAGTACCACAGGGGCATGGGCTTACGAGCAGTACTTC. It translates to CASSTTGAWAYEQYF.

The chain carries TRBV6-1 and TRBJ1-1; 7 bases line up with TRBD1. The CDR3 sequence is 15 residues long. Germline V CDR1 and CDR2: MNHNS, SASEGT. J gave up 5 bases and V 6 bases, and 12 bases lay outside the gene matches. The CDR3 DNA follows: TGTGCCAGCAGCGTTAAAGGGACAGCGGTTACTGAAGCTTTCTTT. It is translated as CASSVKGTAVTEAFF.

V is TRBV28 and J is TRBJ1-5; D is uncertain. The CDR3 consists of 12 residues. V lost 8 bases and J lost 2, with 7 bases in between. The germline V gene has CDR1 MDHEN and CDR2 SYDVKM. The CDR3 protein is CASREGNQPQHF. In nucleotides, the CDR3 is TGTGCCAGCCGGGAGGGCAATCAGCCCCAGCATTTT.

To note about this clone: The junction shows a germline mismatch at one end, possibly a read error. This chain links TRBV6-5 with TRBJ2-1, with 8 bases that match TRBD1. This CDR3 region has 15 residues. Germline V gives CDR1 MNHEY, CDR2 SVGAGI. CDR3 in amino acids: CASRGQAGTYKEQFF. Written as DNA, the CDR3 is TGTGCCAGCCGGGGACAGGCAGGGACCTACAAGGAGCAGTTCTTC.